The 3 T cell receptor beta chains presented below share a single source sample, sequenced in a study of blood T cell repertoires in COVID-19. Clones were sequenced by immunoSEQ multiplex PCR, and TCRdb holds only the in-frame ones, with some missing. The data contain approximately 70,000 clones, under 90% of them singletons. The specimen was peripheral blood. These receptors were collected from a man aged 65 to 79 with active or convalescent COVID-19.

The chain is built from TRBV4-2 and TRBJ2-3, with 14 bases lining up with TRBD2. From germline, CDR1 is LGHNA and CDR2 YNFKEQ. The CDR3 is 15 amino acids. V shed 7 bases and J 4 bases; nucleotides not matched to a gene: 4. CDR3 amino acids: CASTGLAGEADTQYF. In DNA, the CDR3 is TGTGCCAGCACGGGACTAGCGGGAGAAGCAGATACGCAGTATTTT.

This clone was seen a few times. The J gene is TRBJ2-7, the V gene TRBV2; TRBD1 is a possible D gene (5 bases). V was clipped by 8 bases and J by 4 bases, with 12 bases between them. The CDR3 length is 12 residues. Germline V gives CDR1 SNHLY, CDR2 FYNNEI. The CDR3 sequence: CASSTDGYEQYF. CDR3 DNA: TGTGCCAGCTCGACAGACGGATACGAGCAGTACTTC.

The chain carries TRBV29-1 and TRBJ2-7, with 11 bases that match TRBD1. The CDR3 length is 13 residues. J gave up 3 bases and V 7 bases, and 5 bases lay outside the gene matches. Germline CDR1 is SQVTM and CDR2 is ANQGSEA. The CDR3 sequence: CSAAGTGGYEQYF. The CDR3 nucleotides read TGCAGCGCTGCCGGGACAGGGGGCTACGAGCAGTACTTC.